The 24 T cell receptor beta chains below come from one sample, sequenced in a study of blood T cell repertoires in COVID-19. Clones were read by immunoSEQ multiplex PCR, and TCRdb kept only the in-frame ones, dropping some. Here the sample spans 100,000 to 150,000 clones, 65% to 90% being singletons. The sequenced sample was peripheral blood. All receptors derive from a woman aged 55 to 70 with active or convalescent COVID-19.

This chain joins TRBV19 and TRBJ2-1; 8 nucleotides agree with TRBD1. With V trimmed by 4 bases and J by 9 bases, 11 bases remained unmatched. Germline loops: CDR1 LNHDA, CDR2 SQIVND (reference sequence). The CDR3 spans 15 residues. CDR3 DNA: TGTGCCAGTAGTAAGCCGGGACAGGAAACGTCTGAGCAGTTCTTC. Translating gives CASSKPGQETSEQFF.

The chain joins TRBV2 to TRBJ1-4; 7 bases are shared with TRBD1. Unmatched junction bases numbered 7, after V lost 6 bases and J lost 0 bases. The CDR3 is 16 amino acids. The germline CDR1 and CDR2 sequences are SNHLY and FYNNEI. CDR3 sequence (DNA): TGTGCCAGCAGAAGGGACAGTGCTGCAACTAATGAAAAACTGTTTTTT. Translating gives CASRRDSAATNEKLFF.

In this sample, this clone turned up a few times. The V call is TRBV4-2, the J call TRBJ1-1; D is unresolved. V was clipped by 0 bases and J by 1 base, with 15 bases between them. Germline V gene sequence: CDR1 LGHNA, CDR2 YNFKEQ. The CDR3 is 17 amino acids. This CDR3 is CASSQDTRARPNTEAFF. The CDR3 nucleotides read TGTGCCAGCAGCCAAGATACTAGGGCTAGACCGAACACTGAAGCTTTCTTT.

The gene calls are TRBV3-1 (or the pseudogene TRBV3-2) and TRBJ1-5; D remains unclear. Germline CDR1 and CDR2: LGHDT and YNNKEL (reference sequence). This CDR3 comprises 16 residues. Trimming pared 0 bases from V and 2 bases from J, leaving 11 bases between. CDR3 amino acids: CASSQDQYSRNQPQHF. The CDR3 nucleotides read TGTGCCAGCAGCCAAGATCAGTACAGCCGCAATCAGCCCCAGCATTTT.

This clone was observed a single time. The chain recombines TRBV18 with TRBJ2-2, with D unclear. The germline gives CDR1 KGHSH, CDR2 LQKENI. CDR3 length: 15 residues. With 3 bases removed from V and 1 base from J, the gap between germline ends came to 9 bases. Written as DNA, the CDR3 is TGTGCCAGCTCACCTTTAGTACTGAACACCGGGGAGCTGTTTTTT. Its translation is CASSPLVLNTGELFF.

The rearrangement joins TRBV6-5 to TRBJ2-7; TRBD1 matches 11 bases. V gave up 6 bases and J gave up 4 bases; unmatched junction bases: 8. The germline V gene has CDR1 MNHEY and CDR2 SVGAGI. The CDR3 loop spans 15 amino acids. The chain's CDR3 is CASRVGQGALYEQYV. CDR3 sequence (DNA): TGTGCCAGCAGGGTCGGACAGGGGGCGCTTTACGAGCAGTACGTC.

The V gene is TRBV27, the J gene TRBJ1-1; D gene ambiguous. The CDR3 is 18 amino acids. The germline CDR1 and CDR2 sequences are MNHEY and SMNVEV (reference sequence). V dropped 5 bases and J dropped 1 base, with 23 bases sitting between them. CDR3 sequence: CASSRSSFDRLRNTEAFF. The CDR3 DNA follows: TGTGCCAGCAGTCGCTCTTCCTTTGACCGACTTCGGAACACTGAAGCTTTCTTT.

The J gene is TRBJ1-5, the V gene TRBV19; possibly TRBD1 for D (5 bases). The CDR3 is made up of 15 amino acids. Germline loops: CDR1 LNHDA, CDR2 SQIVND (reference sequence). V lost 1 base and J 8 bases, leaving 15 bases between the germline ends. The CDR3 spells CASSIGVGGGEPQHF. As DNA, the CDR3 is TGTGCCAGTAGTATAGGTGTCGGGGGTGGCGAGCCCCAGCATTTT. Full variable domain (missing parts from reference TRBV19 and TRBJ1-5): DGGITQSPKYLFRKEGQNVTLSCEQNLNHDAMYWYRQDPGQGLRLIYYSQIVNDFQKGDIAEGYSVSREKKESFPLTVTSAQKNPTAFYLCASSIGVGGGEPQHFGDGTRLSIL.

This CDR3 is CSVGQGAGELFF. CDR3 DNA sequence: TGCAGCGTCGGACAGGGGGCCGGGGAGCTGTTTTTT. The rearrangement uses TRBV29-1 and TRBJ2-2; 10 bases align to TRBD1. Germline V gives CDR1 SQVTM, CDR2 ANQGSEA. The CDR3 covers 12 residues. V dropped 6 bases and J dropped 6; count of bases not matched to a gene: 1.

V gene TRBV7-9 combines with J gene TRBJ2-7; 16 bases match TRBD2. The CDR3 is made up of 17 amino acids. V lost 4 bases, J lost 3 bases, and 6 bases stayed unmatched. The germline V gene encodes CDR1 SEHNR and CDR2 FQNEAQ (reference sequence). The CDR3 DNA follows: TGTGCCAGCAGCTCGGGACTAGCGGGAGGGGGAAACTACGAGCAGTACTTC. Translation gives CASSSGLAGGGNYEQYF.

This chain connects TRBV29-1 to TRBJ2-2; D is uncertain. The CDR3 covers 12 residues. From germline, CDR1 is SQVTM and CDR2 ANQGSEA. V lost 4 bases to trimming and J lost 2 bases, with 5 bases between them. The CDR3 region is CSVGRNTGELFF. Here the CDR3 DNA reads TGCAGCGTTGGTAGAAACACCGGGGAGCTGTTTTTT.

The gene calls are TRBV30 and TRBJ1-4; 7 positions agree with TRBD1. The CDR3 is 13 amino acids. Unmatched junction bases numbered 10, after V lost 7 bases and J lost 8 bases. Germline V gives CDR1 GTSNPN, CDR2 SVGIG (reference sequence). The CDR3 coding sequence is TGTGCCTTTGTCGACAGGGCTGGGGAAAAACTGTTTTTT. Amino acid sequence: CAFVDRAGEKLFF. The full variable domain, its missing parts supplied by reference TRBV30 and TRBJ1-4, is SQTIHQWPATLVQPVGSPLSLECTVEGTSNPNLYWYRQAAGRGLQLLFYSVGIGQISSEVPQNLSASRPQDRQFILSSKKLLLSDSGFYLCAFVDRAGEKLFFGSGTQLSVL.

In this sample, this clone turned up a few times. The rearrangement links TRBV5-6 to TRBJ2-7, with 15 bases fitting TRBD2. Germline V lookup: CDR1 SGHDT, CDR2 YYEEEE. V lost 0 bases and J lost 10; bases outside the gene matches: 2. The CDR3 extends over 14 amino acids. This CDR3 is CASSLGGLAGGQYF. The CDR3 nucleotides are TGTGCCAGCAGCTTGGGGGGACTAGCGGGAGGACAGTACTTC.

This sequence joins TRBV11-2 and TRBJ1-2; 8 bases line up with TRBD1. The CDR3 is 15 amino acids. CDR1 SGHAT and CDR2 FQNNGV come from the germline V gene. V lost 5 bases to trimming and J lost 7 bases; unmatched junction nucleotides: 12. This CDR3 reads CASSTLQGALSGYTF. For the CDR3, the DNA is TGTGCCAGCAGCACCCTTCAGGGGGCGCTATCTGGCTACACCTTC.

Only one count was recorded for this clone. The rearrangement uses TRBV28 and TRBJ1-5; 7 bases are a match to TRBD1. The CDR3 sequence is 14 residues long. Germline lookup yields CDR1 MDHEN and CDR2 SYDVKM. V dropped 4 bases and J dropped 6; count of bases not matched to a gene: 6. The CDR3 nucleotides read TGTGCCAGCAGTTACACAGGGGCGAGTCAGCCCCAGCATTTT. Translation gives CASSYTGASQPQHF. Full variable domain (outside the CDR3, taken from reference TRBV28 and TRBJ1-5): DVKVTQSSRYLVKRTGEKVFLECVQDMDHENMFWYRQDPGLGLRLIYFSYDVKMKEKGDIPEGYSVSREKKERFSLILESASTNQTSMYLCASSYTGASQPQHFGDGTRLSIL.

The V and J genes are TRBV11-2 and TRBJ2-1; D possibly corresponds to TRBD2 (7 bases). V dropped 4 bases and J dropped 6 bases, with 16 bases sitting between them. This CDR3 has 15 amino acids. Per the germline V gene, CDR1 is SGHAT and CDR2 is FQNNGV. CDR3 amino acids: CASSSRGGGPNEQFF. DNA of the CDR3: TGTGCCAGCAGCTCTCGTGGGGGGGGGCCCAATGAGCAGTTCTTC.

The CDR3 spells CASSRGRERSYEQYV. The CDR3 nucleotides read TGTGCCAGCAGCCGCGGACGGGAAAGATCCTACGAGCAGTACGTC. The gene calls are TRBV28 and TRBJ2-7; a possible D gene is TRBD2 (5 bases). This CDR3 has 15 amino acids. The germline gives CDR1 MDHEN, CDR2 SYDVKM. V was shortened by 6 bases and J by 1 base, with 16 bases between the two germline ends.

About this clone itself: Other DNA sequences within the sample encode an identical CDR3. The chain is built from TRBV7-2 and TRBJ2-1; 10 nucleotides match TRBD2. Germline V gives CDR1 SGHTA, CDR2 FQGNSA. The CDR3 sequence is 15 residues long. V dropped 3 bases and J dropped 4; count of bases not matched to a gene: 3. CDR3 region: CASSLRTSGYNEQFF. The CDR3 nucleotides read TGTGCCAGCAGCTTGCGGACTAGCGGTTACAATGAGCAGTTCTTC.

The rearrangement uses TRBV21-1 and TRBJ1-6; the table gives TRBD1 as D, unverified against the DNA. TRBV21-1 is noted as a pseudogene. The CDR3 is made up of 15 amino acids. The CDR3 region is CASSIRDRVSSPLHF. The CDR3 DNA reads as TGTGCCAGCAGCATCCGGGACAGGGTCTCTTCACCCCTCCACTTT.

The chain couples TRBV28 to TRBJ2-7; D gene uncertain. The ends were cut back, 8 bases at V and 4 bases at J, with 15 bases in the middle. Germline V gene sequence: CDR1 MDHEN, CDR2 SYDVKM. The CDR3 extends over 13 amino acids. The CDR3 coding sequence is TGTGCCAGCTCACGTCCCGGGTTGTACGAGCAGTACTTC. This sequence encodes CASSRPGLYEQYF.

This clone appeared once. This chain joins TRBV5-8 and TRBJ2-1; 8 bases fit TRBD1. V was pared by 5 bases and J by 10 bases, with 11 bases of the junction left unmatched. CDR1 is SGHTS, CDR2 YDEGEE, per germline. CDR3 length equals 14 residues. The CDR3 loop reads CASSENPGGREQFF. The CDR3 DNA follows: TGTGCCAGCAGTGAAAACCCAGGGGGCAGGGAGCAGTTCTTC.

J is TRBJ1-1 and V is TRBV18, with a possible D match to TRBD1 (5 bases). V lost 3 bases to trimming and J lost 1 base, with 9 bases between them. In germline, CDR1 is KGHSH, CDR2 LQKENI. This CDR3 has 14 amino acids. The CDR3 region is CASSPVDKNTEAFF. The DNA of the CDR3 is TGTGCCAGCTCACCCGTGGACAAGAACACTGAAGCTTTCTTT.

This chain joins TRBV12-3 or TRBV12-4 and TRBJ1-1, with unresolved D. Deletions cut 5 bases from V and 3 bases from J, with 7 bases between. This CDR3 has 12 amino acids. The CDR3 loop is CASSQAYTEAFF. CDR3 nucleotide sequence: TGTGCCAGCAGTCAGGCTTACACTGAAGCTTTCTTT.

The count of this clone is one. This rearrangement joins TRBV11-2 to TRBJ1-6; 8 positions agree with TRBD1. Germline V lookup: CDR1 SGHAT, CDR2 FQNNGV. The CDR3 length is 16 residues. The ends lost 4 bases at V and 7 bases at J; junction bases unmatched: 9. The CDR3 coding sequence is TGTGCCAGCAGCTCGAGCGTGCGACAGGGGAATTCACCCCTCCACTTT. It specifies CASSSSVRQGNSPLHF.